A selection of T cell receptor beta chains follows, all from one sample in a study of response to subunit inactivated influenza vaccine. TCRdb re-called the RT-PCR reads with MiXCR, one entry per CDR3 protein. The sample has approximately 520,000 distinct CDR3 sequences, 15% to 20% seen once. Here the sequenced sample was CD4+ T cells sorted from PBMCs, taken less than 25 months after vaccination. The source is a man between 50 and 69 years old who received an inactivated influenza vaccine. The CDR3 runs from the conserved cysteine through the conserved F or W. A D gene is named only where the DNA matches it firmly. Where a row states a size, it is once, few, many or the class of an expanded clone; other rows omit it.

J: TRBJ2-3
D: TRBD2
V: TRBV12-3/TRBV12-4
size: few
DNA: TGTGCCAGCAGTTCGCGGACTAGTAGGGGAACAGATACGCAGTATTTT
CDR3: CASSSRTSRGTDTQYF

J: TRBJ1-4
D: TRBD1
V: TRBV10-2
size: few
DNA: TGCGCCAGCAGTGATTCCGGGACAGTAGGTGAAAAACTGTTTTTT
CDR3: CASSDSGTVGEKLFF

J: TRBJ2-1
D: NA
V: TRBV14
size: NA
DNA: TGTGCCAGCAGTCTACCCACCGGGACTCTTCACTCCTACAATGAGCAGTTCTTC
CDR3: CASSLPTGTLHSYNEQFF

J: TRBJ1-5
D: NA
V: TRBV6-5
size: many
DNA: TGTGCCAGCAGTTCTTCAAGCAATCAGCCCCAGCATTTT
CDR3: CASSSSSNQPQHF

J: TRBJ1-2
D: NA
V: TRBV6-1
size: NA
DNA: TGTGCCAGCAGTGATCAGGGACGAGTCTATGGCTACACCTTC
CDR3: CASSDQGRVYGYTF

J: TRBJ1-5
D: NA
V: TRBV18
size: NA
DNA: TGTGCCAGCTCACGGACATCCCTTGGAGGCAATCAGCCCCAGCATTTT
CDR3: CASSRTSLGGNQPQHF

J: TRBJ2-1
D: TRBD2
V: TRBV6-2/TRBV6-3
size: few
DNA: TGTGCCAGCAGCCCCATTCTAGCGGGGGGTCGCTCCTACAATGAGCAGTTCTTC
CDR3: CASSPILAGGRSYNEQFF

J: TRBJ1-6
D: TRBD1
V: TRBV20-1
size: few
DNA: TGCAGTGCTAGAGATCCGGGACAGAGACTCTATAATTCACCCCTCCACTTT
CDR3: CSARDPGQRLYNSPLHF

J: TRBJ2-7
D: TRBD2
V: TRBV20-1
size: few
DNA: TGCAGTGCTAGTTACCGGGAGGCAACCTACGAGCAGTACTTC
CDR3: CSASYREATYEQYF

J: TRBJ1-5
D: TRBD1
V: TRBV4-3
size: few
DNA: TGCGCCAGCAGCCAGCAGACAGGGGGTCAGCCCCAGCATTTT
CDR3: CASSQQTGGQPQHF

J: TRBJ1-5
D: NA
V: TRBV2
size: NA
DNA: TGTGCCAGCAGTGAAGCGCGAGGGGGGCCTCAGCCCCAGCATTTT
CDR3: CASSEARGGPQPQHF

J: TRBJ2-1
D: TRBD2
V: TRBV2
size: NA
DNA: TGTGCCAGCAGTGGGGGGGGGTTCTCCTACAATGAGCAGTTCTTC
CDR3: CASSGGGFSYNEQFF

J: TRBJ2-1
D: NA
V: TRBV7-9
size: few
DNA: TGTGCCAGCAGCTTACTTGCCGGGCCGGGGGAGCAGTTCTTC
CDR3: CASSLLAGPGEQFF

J: TRBJ2-4
D: NA
V: TRBV20-1
size: NA
DNA: TGCAGTGCTAGAGATCCGCCGGCGGTAGTGAGCATTCAGTACTTC
CDR3: CSARDPPAVVSIQYF

J: TRBJ1-1
D: NA
V: TRBV5-1
size: few
DNA: TGCGCCAGCAGCTTGCTAATGGGGAACACTGAAGCTTTCTTT
CDR3: CASSLLMGNTEAFF

J: TRBJ1-2
D: NA
V: TRBV9
size: few
DNA: TGTGCCAGCAGCCCCCCGAGGGTCTATGGCTACACCTTC
CDR3: CASSPPRVYGYTF

J: TRBJ1-5
D: NA
V: TRBV5-1
size: many
DNA: TGCGCCAGCAGCTTGGATGGGGGCCGTCAGCCCCAGCATTTT
CDR3: CASSLDGGRQPQHF

J: TRBJ2-7
D: NA
V: TRBV6-2/TRBV6-3
size: NA
DNA: TGTGCCAGCAGTTCGGGACACCTCTCCTACGAGCAGTACTTC
CDR3: CASSSGHLSYEQYF

J: TRBJ1-2
D: TRBD1
V: TRBV7-2
size: NA
DNA: TGTGCCAGCAGCACGGACAGGGGCGGCTATGGCTACACCTTC
CDR3: CASSTDRGGYGYTF

J: TRBJ2-3
D: NA
V: TRBV4-3
size: few
DNA: TGCGCCAGCAGCCAAGATCTTAGCGCAGATACGCAGTATTTT
CDR3: CASSQDLSADTQYF

J: TRBJ2-2
D: NA
V: TRBV18
size: many
DNA: TGTGCCAGCTCACCAACTCAGAACACCGGGGAGCTGTTTTTT
CDR3: CASSPTQNTGELFF

J: TRBJ2-1
D: TRBD2
V: TRBV4-2
size: many
DNA: TGTGCCAGCAGCCAAGAACCTAGCGGCTTATACAATGAGCAGTTCTTC
CDR3: CASSQEPSGLYNEQFF

J: TRBJ2-3
D: NA
V: TRBV11-1
size: NA
DNA: TGTGCCAGCAGAAAAACGCGGGGGGACAGGGAAGAAAATACGCAGTATTTT
CDR3: CASRKTRGDREENTQYF

J: TRBJ2-5
D: TRBD1
V: TRBV6-7
size: NA
DNA: TGTGCCAGCAGTTACTCGTCGGGACAGGGACAAGAGACCCAGTACTTC
CDR3: CASSYSSGQGQETQYF

J: TRBJ1-1
D: NA
V: TRBV4-2
size: few
DNA: TGTGCCAGCAGCCAAGAAAGGTCACCTAACACTGAAGCTTTCTTT
CDR3: CASSQERSPNTEAFF

J: TRBJ2-3
D: NA
V: TRBV25-1
size: NA
DNA: TGTGCCAGCAGTTCCCCGTTAGGGGGGACAGATACGCAGTATTTT
CDR3: CASSSPLGGTDTQYF

J: TRBJ2-1
D: TRBD1
V: TRBV27
size: few
DNA: TGTGCCAGCAGTTTTGGACAGGGGTTGTTCAATGAGCAGTTCTTC
CDR3: CASSFGQGLFNEQFF